This T cell receptor (beta chain) emerged from a study of blood T cell repertoires in COVID-19. As originally analysed: Using reference gene primer amplification, nucleated cell counts were estimated. Sequenced by immunoSEQ multiplex PCR; TCRdb stores in-frame clones only, minus some. V and J calls plus clone size are reproduced from that table; the DNA served to infer D and trimming. In the table there are fewer than 300,000 clones, roughly nine tenths of which are singletons. The germline gives CDR1 SGHRS, CDR2 YFSETQ. V lost 0 bases and J lost 7, with 11 bases in between. This CDR3 has 14 amino acids.

The receptor was isolated from a woman aged 30 to 39 with COVID-19, enrolled during active disease. The sample was peripheral blood. The chain recombines TRBV5-1 with TRBJ2-1; a weak D match, TRBD2 (6 bases). The CDR3 loop is CASSLEAGRNEQFF. As DNA, the CDR3 is TGCGCCAGCAGCTTGGAGGCAGGGAGGAATGAGCAGTTCTTC.